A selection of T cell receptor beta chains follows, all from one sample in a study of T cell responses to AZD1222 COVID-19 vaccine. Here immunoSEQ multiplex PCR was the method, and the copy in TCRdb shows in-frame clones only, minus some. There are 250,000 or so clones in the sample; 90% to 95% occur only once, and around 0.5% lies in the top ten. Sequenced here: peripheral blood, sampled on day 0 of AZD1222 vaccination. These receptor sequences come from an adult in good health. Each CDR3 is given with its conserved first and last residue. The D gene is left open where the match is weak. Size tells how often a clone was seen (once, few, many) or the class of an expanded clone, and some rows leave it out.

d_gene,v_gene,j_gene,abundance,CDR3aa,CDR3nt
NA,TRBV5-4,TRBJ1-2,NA,CASSLVGQGINYGYTF,TGTGCCAGCAGCTTGGTCGGGCAGGGGATTAACTATGGCTACACCTTC
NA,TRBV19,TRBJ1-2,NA,CASSILLGATNYGYTF,TGTGCCAGTAGTATTCTGTTAGGAGCAACTAACTATGGCTACACCTTC
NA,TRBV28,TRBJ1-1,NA,CASSLTVRTEAFF,TGTGCCAGCAGCCTGACAGTTCGAACTGAAGCTTTCTTT
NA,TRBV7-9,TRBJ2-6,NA,CASSFTEDSQGANVLTF,TGTGCCAGCAGCTTCACAGAGGACAGCCAAGGGGCCAACGTCCTGACTTTC
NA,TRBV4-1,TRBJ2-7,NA,CASSQGQFSYEQYF,TGCGCCAGCAGCCAAGGACAGTTCTCCTACGAGCAGTACTTC
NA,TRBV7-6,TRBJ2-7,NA,CASSPSGGPLSEQYF,TGTGCCAGCAGCCCTTCAGGAGGGCCTCTCTCCGAGCAGTACTTC
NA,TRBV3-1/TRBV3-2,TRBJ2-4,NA,CASSQQGAKNIQYF,TGTGCCAGCAGCCAGCAGGGTGCCAAAAACATTCAGTACTTC
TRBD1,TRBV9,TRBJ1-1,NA,CASSGNRGFGTEAFF,TGTGCCAGCAGCGGAAACAGGGGATTCGGCACTGAAGCTTTCTTT
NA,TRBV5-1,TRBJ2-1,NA,CASSLATGGPYNEQFF,TGCGCCAGCAGCTTGGCGACGGGGGGCCCCTACAATGAGCAGTTCTTC
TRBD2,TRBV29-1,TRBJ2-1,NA,CSVLRTSGPGPNNEQFF,TGCAGCGTTCTGAGGACTAGCGGGCCAGGGCCCAACAATGAGCAGTTCTTC
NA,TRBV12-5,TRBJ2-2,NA,CASGLAGSAAGELFF,TGTGCTAGTGGTTTGGCAGGGAGCGCCGCCGGGGAGCTGTTTTTT
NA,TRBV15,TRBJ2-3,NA,CATSRTGSTDTQYF,TGTGCCACCAGTCGGACTGGAAGCACAGATACGCAGTATTTT
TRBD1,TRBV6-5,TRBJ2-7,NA,CASSYSGQGYYEQYF,TGTGCCAGCAGTTACTCGGGACAGGGATATTACGAGCAGTACTTC
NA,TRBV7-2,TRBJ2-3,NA,CASSLGGASTDTQYF,TGTGCCAGCAGCTTAGGCGGGGCAAGCACAGATACGCAGTATTTT
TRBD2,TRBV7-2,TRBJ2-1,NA,CASSFSARTSEGNEQFF,TGTGCCAGCAGCTTCTCTGCGCGGACTAGCGAGGGGAATGAGCAGTTCTTC
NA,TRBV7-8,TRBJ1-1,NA,CASLWQLNTEAFF,TGTGCCTCGTTATGGCAGCTGAACACTGAAGCTTTCTTT
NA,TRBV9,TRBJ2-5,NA,CASSVGGNLGETQYF,TGTGCCAGCAGCGTAGGTGGCAATTTAGGAGAGACCCAGTACTTC
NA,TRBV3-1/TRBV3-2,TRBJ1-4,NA,CASSQATNEKLFF,TGTGCCAGCAGCCAAGCAACTAATGAAAAACTGTTTTTT
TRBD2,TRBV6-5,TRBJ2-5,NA,CASGLAGTKETQYF,TGTGCCAGCGGACTAGCGGGTACGAAGGAGACCCAGTACTTC
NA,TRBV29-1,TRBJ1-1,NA,CSVEVNTEAFF,TGCAGCGTTGAGGTGAACACTGAAGCTTTCTTT
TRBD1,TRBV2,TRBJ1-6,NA,CASSPGGYNSPLHF,TGTGCCAGCAGTCCAGGGGGGTATAATTCACCCCTCCACTTT
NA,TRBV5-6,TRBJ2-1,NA,CASSFRSSSAYNEQFF,TGTGCCAGCAGCTTTCGCAGTAGTTCGGCATACAATGAGCAGTTCTTC
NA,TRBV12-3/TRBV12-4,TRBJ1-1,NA,CASTPGQNTEAFF,TGTGCCAGCACCCCGGGACAGAACACTGAAGCTTTCTTT
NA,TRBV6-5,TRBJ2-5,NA,CASSYSRRQETQYF,TGTGCCAGCAGTTACTCGAGGCGGCAAGAGACCCAGTACTTC
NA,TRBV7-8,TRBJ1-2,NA,CASSLASGLYGYTF,TGTGCCAGCAGCCTAGCAAGTGGGCTCTATGGCTACACCTTC
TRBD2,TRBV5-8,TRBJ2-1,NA,CASSSGRLAGNNEQFF,TGTGCCAGCAGCTCCGGGAGGCTAGCGGGGAACAATGAGCAGTTCTTC
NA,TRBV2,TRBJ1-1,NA,CASSVGQNTEAFF,TGTGCCAGCAGTGTCGGACAGAACACTGAAGCTTTCTTT
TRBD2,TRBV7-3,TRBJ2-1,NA,CASSRGTSGSEQFF,TGTGCCAGCAGTCGGGGGACTAGCGGGAGTGAGCAGTTCTTC
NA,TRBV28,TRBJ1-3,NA,CATQFSYGNTIYF,TGTGCCACCCAGTTTTCCTATGGAAACACCATATATTTT
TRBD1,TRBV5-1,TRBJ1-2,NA,CASSPDGTGYNYGYTF,TGCGCCAGCAGCCCGGACGGGACAGGTTATAACTATGGCTACACCTTC
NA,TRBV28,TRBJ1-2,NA,CATLSVNYGYTF,TGTGCCACCCTCTCAGTGAACTATGGCTACACCTTC
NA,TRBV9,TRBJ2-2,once,CASSVGWGTAGELFF,TGTGCCAGCAGCGTGGGCTGGGGTACGGCCGGGGAGCTGTTTTTT
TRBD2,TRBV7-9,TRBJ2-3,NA,CASSSGSGRLADTQYF,TGTGCCAGCAGCTCAGGTAGCGGGAGGTTGGCAGATACGCAGTATTTT
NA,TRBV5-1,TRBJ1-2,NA,CASSLTENYGYTF,TGCGCCAGCAGCTTGACAGAAAACTATGGCTACACCTTC
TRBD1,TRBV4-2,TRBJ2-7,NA,CASSPLTRGLAYEQYF,TGTGCCAGCAGCCCTCTCACAAGGGGGCTGGCTTACGAGCAGTACTTC